The rows below give T cell receptor beta chains drawn from one sample of a study of blood T cell repertoires in COVID-19. TCRdb keeps only in-frame clones here, not all; method: immunoSEQ multiplex PCR. The sample yields 150,000 to 190,000 clones, approximately 90% seen once. Sequenced material: peripheral blood. The receptors stem from a woman in her thirties or forties with acute or convalescent COVID-19. The CDR3 runs from the conserved cysteine through the conserved F or W. D genes are given only for firm matches. Clone size is not always given. Where it is, it says once, few, many or a class for expanded clones.

14	TRBJ2-1	TRBD2	TRBV7-9	NA	TGTGCCAGCAGCCGACTAGCGGAGAGGGGTGAGCAGTTCTTC	CASSRLAERGEQFF
14	TRBJ2-1	NA	TRBV7-2	NA	TGTGCCAGCAGCTTAGCAAGTACGGGTAATGAGCAGTTCTTC	CASSLASTGNEQFF
14	TRBJ1-5	NA	TRBV15	NA	TGTGCCACCAGCTACCACTACAGGGATCAGCCCCAGCATTTT	CATSYHYRDQPQHF
16	TRBJ2-2	TRBD2	TRBV6-5	NA	TGTGCCAGCAGTTACTCGATCGGGGGGGCCTCCGGGGAGCTGTTTTTT	CASSYSIGGASGELFF
11	TRBJ1-2	NA	TRBV7-9	NA	TGTGCCAGCAGCTTGGAGTATGGCTACACCTTC	CASSLEYGYTF
12	TRBJ1-1	NA	TRBV24-1	NA	TGTGCCACCAGTGATTCTGGCCCATCCCCTTTCTTT	CATSDSGPSPFF
16	TRBJ2-6	TRBD1	TRBV18	NA	TGTGCCAGCTCACCGGGACAGATATCTGGGGCCAACGTCCTGACTTTC	CASSPGQISGANVLTF
15	TRBJ1-1	NA	TRBV7-9	few	TGTGCCAGCAGCTTACTTACAGGCCCTAACACTGAAGCTTTCTTT	CASSLLTGPNTEAFF
13	TRBJ1-4	TRBD1	TRBV5-6	NA	TGTGCCAGCAGGGGACAGCTCGATGAAAAACTGTTTTTT	CASRGQLDEKLFF
14	TRBJ1-2	TRBD1	TRBV28	NA	TGTGCCAGCAGGACAGGGGACGCCATCTATGGCTACACCTTC	CASRTGDAIYGYTF
13	TRBJ2-5	TRBD2	TRBV6-5	once	TGTGCCAGCAGCGGGGGGGTGTGGGAGACCCAGTACTTC	CASSGGVWETQYF
18	TRBJ2-3	TRBD2	TRBV7-2	NA	TGTGCCAGCAGCCAGTGGGGTAGCGGGGGTACTAGCACAGATACGCAGTATTTT	CASSQWGSGGTSTDTQYF
14	TRBJ1-5	NA	TRBV28	NA	TGTGCCAGCGGGGTTTACAGGGAGGGCGGGGCCCAGCATTTT	CASGVYREGGAQHF
13	TRBJ2-7	TRBD2	TRBV7-2	NA	TGTGCCAGCAGCTACGAGCGGGAGCGGGAGCAGTACTTC	CASSYEREREQYF
15	TRBJ1-1	NA	TRBV3-1/TRBV3-2	NA	TGTGCCAGCAGCCAAGATTGGCAGGGCAGGGCTGAAGCTTTCTTT	CASSQDWQGRAEAFF
15	TRBJ1-2	NA	TRBV5-6	NA	TGTGCCAGCAGCTTTAGAGAAGGGGGTACTTATGGCTACACCTTC	CASSFREGGTYGYTF
15	TRBJ1-5	NA	TRBV6-1	NA	TGTGCCAGCAGTGAAGGGATCAGGGGTAATCAGCCCCAGCATTTT	CASSEGIRGNQPQHF
16	TRBJ2-6	TRBD1	TRBV5-1	NA	TGCGCCAGCAGCTCCGGGACAGCCTCTGGGGCCAACGTCCTGACTTTC	CASSSGTASGANVLTF
15	TRBJ2-7	TRBD2	TRBV10-2	NA	TGCGCCAGCAGTGCCGGGACTAGCGGACCCTACGAGCAGTACTTC	CASSAGTSGPYEQYF
16	TRBJ2-3	TRBD2	TRBV7-2	NA	TGTGCCAGCAGCTTAGGACTAGCGGGTATCGCAGATACGCAGTATTTT	CASSLGLAGIADTQYF
13	TRBJ2-5	NA	TRBV5-1	NA	TGCGCCAGCAGCTTCGGTTCATCGGAGACCCAGTACTTC	CASSFGSSETQYF
16	TRBJ2-1	TRBD2	TRBV7-3	NA	TGTGCCAGCAGCTTAGATAGGACTAGCGGGATCTATGAGCAGTTCTTC	CASSLDRTSGIYEQFF
16	TRBJ2-1	TRBD2	TRBV3-1/TRBV3-2	NA	TGTGCCAGCAGCCAAGATTGGACTAGCGGGGATTTCGAGCAGTTCTTC	CASSQDWTSGDFEQFF
13	TRBJ1-2	TRBD1	TRBV5-4	NA	TGTGCCAGCAGCTCAGAAGACAGGGACGGCTACACCTTC	CASSSEDRDGYTF
15	TRBJ1-5	NA	TRBV28	NA	TGTGCCAGCAGCACGACCCAGGGGAGCAATCAGCCCCAGCATTTT	CASSTTQGSNQPQHF
13	TRBJ2-7	NA	TRBV5-4	NA	TGTGCCAGCAGCTACAGACAGACCTACGAGCAGTACTTC	CASSYRQTYEQYF
16	TRBJ2-5	NA	TRBV5-1	NA	TGCGCCAGCAGCTTAGTGGGGGCGTCTGGGCGAGAGACCCAGTACTTC	CASSLVGASGRETQYF
13	TRBJ2-7	NA	TRBV6-6	NA	TGTGCCAGCAGTTACGAGGACAACTACGAGCAGTACTTC	CASSYEDNYEQYF
18	TRBJ2-2	TRBD1	TRBV12-5	NA	TGTGCTAGTGGTTTGGGCGGCGTTCTTGGCAGGGGGCACGGGGAGCTGTTTTTT	CASGLGGVLGRGHGELFF
14	TRBJ1-1	TRBD1	TRBV6-5	NA	TGTGCCAGCAGTTACTCCGGGACAGGGGGGGAAGCTTTCTTT	CASSYSGTGGEAFF
14	TRBJ2-1	NA	TRBV7-3	NA	TGTGCCAGCAGCTTAACGAGGGTAGGCAATGAGCAGTTCTTC	CASSLTRVGNEQFF
15	TRBJ2-3	TRBD2	TRBV7-9	once	TGTGCCAGCAGCTGGACTAGCGGGGGAACAGATGCGCAGTATTTT	CASSWTSGGTDAQYF
15	TRBJ1-1	TRBD1	TRBV28	NA	TGTGCCAGCACGGGACAGGGGGGGTTGAACACTGAAGCTTTCTTT	CASTGQGGLNTEAFF
16	TRBJ2-3	NA	TRBV2	NA	TGTGCCAGCAGTGAAACGGTATACCGTAGCACAGATACGCAGTATTTT	CASSETVYRSTDTQYF
15	TRBJ1-5	TRBD1	TRBV19	few	TGTGCCAGTAGTAAACGGACAGGCAACAATCAGCCCCAGCATTTT	CASSKRTGNNQPQHF
16	TRBJ2-1	NA	TRBV21-1	NA	TGTGCCAGCAGCAAAGCGTCAGTAGCTAGAGGTCATGAGCAGTTCTTC	CASSKASVARGHEQFF
13	TRBJ1-1	TRBD1	TRBV10-3	once	TGTGCCGCGGATACAGGGGATTCTACTGAAGCTTTCTTT	CAADTGDSTEAFF
11	TRBJ2-1	NA	TRBV9	NA	TGTGCCAGCAGCCTGTACAATGAGCAGTTCTTC	CASSLYNEQFF
16	TRBJ2-1	NA	TRBV3-1/TRBV3-2	NA	TGTGCCAGCAGCCAGGATTACACCGGGACTCAGAATGAGCAGTTCTTC	CASSQDYTGTQNEQFF
13	TRBJ1-6	NA	TRBV7-9	NA	TGTGCCAGCAGCTCCCGAGAAAATTCACCCCTCCACTTT	CASSSRENSPLHF
14	TRBJ1-3	TRBD1	TRBV6-5	once	TGTGCCAGCGGCCCGGCGGGACAGGGAAACACCATATATTTT	CASGPAGQGNTIYF
13	TRBJ2-7	TRBD1	TRBV9	NA	TGTGCCAGCAGCACGGGACAGTCCTACGAGCAGTACTTC	CASSTGQSYEQYF
17	TRBJ1-1	TRBD1	TRBV6-2/TRBV6-3	few	TGTGCCAGCAGTTACTCGTATGCGGACAGGATGAACACTGAAGCTTTCTTT	CASSYSYADRMNTEAFF
15	TRBJ2-3	NA	TRBV14	few	TGTGCCAGCAGCCAAGATAGTCGAAACCAAGATACGCAGTATTTT	CASSQDSRNQDTQYF
14	TRBJ1-2	TRBD1	TRBV19	NA	TGTGCCAGTACCCCCCGGGACAGGATCTATGGCTACACCTTC	CASTPRDRIYGYTF
15	TRBJ2-1	NA	TRBV5-1	NA	TGCGCCAGCAGCTCCCCCCTGGCCATCAACAATGAGCAGTTCTTC	CASSSPLAINNEQFF
13	TRBJ2-5	TRBD1	TRBV19	NA	TGTGCCAGTAGGGGGGACAGCCCAGAGACCCAGTACTTC	CASRGDSPETQYF
17	TRBJ1-2	NA	TRBV28	NA	TGTGCCAGCAGAGTTCAGGGGACACTCGCCGAGGGGTATGGCTACACCTTC	CASRVQGTLAEGYGYTF
10	TRBJ1-1	NA	TRBV28	NA	TGTGTCTCAGGGCGGACTGAAGCTTTCTTT	CVSGRTEAFF
14	TRBJ1-2	TRBD1	TRBV18	NA	TGTGCCAGCTCACTTAGACAGGGTGGTGATGGCTACACCTTC	CASSLRQGGDGYTF
16	TRBJ2-2	TRBD1	TRBV6-1	NA	TGTGCCAGCAGTGACCAACAGGGGGCGCTCACCGGGGAGCTGTTTTTT	CASSDQQGALTGELFF
16	TRBJ1-4	NA	TRBV6-1	NA	TGTGCCAGCAGTGATTCCCGACAGGCCAAAGGGGAAAAACTGTTTTTT	CASSDSRQAKGEKLFF
12	TRBJ1-1	TRBD1	TRBV12-3/TRBV12-4	once	TGTGCCAGCAGCGAACCAGGGGGCCGAGCTTTCTTT	CASSEPGGRAFF
12	TRBJ2-1	TRBD1	TRBV5-4	NA	TGTGCCAGCAGCAGACAGGGAAATGAGCAGTTCTTC	CASSRQGNEQFF
14	TRBJ2-1	NA	TRBV5-4	NA	TGTGCCAGCAGCTTGGCCGACCAGGGTAATGAGCAGTTCTTC	CASSLADQGNEQFF